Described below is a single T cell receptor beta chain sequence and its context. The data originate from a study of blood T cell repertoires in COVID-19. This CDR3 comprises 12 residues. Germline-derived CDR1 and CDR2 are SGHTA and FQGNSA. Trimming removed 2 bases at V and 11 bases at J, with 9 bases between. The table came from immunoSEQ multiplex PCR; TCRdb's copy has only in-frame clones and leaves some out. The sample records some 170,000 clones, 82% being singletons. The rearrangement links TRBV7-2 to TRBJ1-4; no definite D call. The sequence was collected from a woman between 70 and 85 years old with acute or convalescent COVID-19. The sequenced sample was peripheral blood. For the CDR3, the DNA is TGTGCCAGCAGCTTATGGGCTGGGAAACTGTTTTTT. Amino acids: CASSLWAGKLFF.